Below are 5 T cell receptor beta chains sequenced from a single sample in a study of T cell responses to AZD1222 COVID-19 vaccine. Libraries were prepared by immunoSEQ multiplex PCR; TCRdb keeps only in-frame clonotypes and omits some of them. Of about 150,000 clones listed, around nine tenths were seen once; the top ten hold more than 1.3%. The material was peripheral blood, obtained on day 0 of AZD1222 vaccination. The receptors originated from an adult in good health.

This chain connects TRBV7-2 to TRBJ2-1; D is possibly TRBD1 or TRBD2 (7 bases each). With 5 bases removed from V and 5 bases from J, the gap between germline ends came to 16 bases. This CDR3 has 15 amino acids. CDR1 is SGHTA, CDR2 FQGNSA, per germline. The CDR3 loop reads CASSQGGAENNEQFF. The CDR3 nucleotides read TGTGCCAGCAGCCAGGGGGGGGCCGAGAACAATGAGCAGTTCTTC.

The CDR3 loop is CASSPQVGGKSYNEQFF. The CDR3 coding sequence is TGCGCCAGCAGCCCGCAAGTGGGGGGAAAGTCCTACAATGAGCAGTTCTTC. V is TRBV4-3 and J is TRBJ2-1; the D gene is possibly TRBD2 (6 bases). Between the trimmed V and J ends, which lost 4 bases and 1 base, there was a span of 17 bases. Germline V lookup: CDR1 LGHNA, CDR2 YSLEER. The CDR3 spans 17 residues.

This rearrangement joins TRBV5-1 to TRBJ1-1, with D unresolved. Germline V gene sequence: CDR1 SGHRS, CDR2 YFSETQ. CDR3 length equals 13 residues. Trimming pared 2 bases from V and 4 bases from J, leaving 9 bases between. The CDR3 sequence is CASSFSWTTEAFF. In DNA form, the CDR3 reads TGCGCCAGCAGCTTCTCCTGGACCACTGAAGCTTTCTTT.

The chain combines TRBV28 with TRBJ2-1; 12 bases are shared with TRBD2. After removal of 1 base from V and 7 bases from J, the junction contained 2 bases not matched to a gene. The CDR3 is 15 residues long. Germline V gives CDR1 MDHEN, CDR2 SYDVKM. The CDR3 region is CASSLLLAGGNEQFF. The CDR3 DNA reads TGTGCCAGCAGTTTATTACTAGCGGGAGGTAATGAGCAGTTCTTC. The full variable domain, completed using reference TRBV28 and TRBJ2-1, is DVKVTQSSRYLVKRTGEKVFLECVQDMDHENMFWYRQDPGLGLRLIYFSYDVKMKEKGDIPEGYSVSREKKERFSLILESASTNQTSMYLCASSLLLAGGNEQFFGPGTRLTVL.

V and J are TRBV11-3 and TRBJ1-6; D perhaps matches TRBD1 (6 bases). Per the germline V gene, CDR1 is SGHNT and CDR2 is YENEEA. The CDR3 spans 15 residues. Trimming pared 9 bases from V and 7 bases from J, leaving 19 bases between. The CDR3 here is CARITFAGDNSPLHF. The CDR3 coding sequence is TGTGCCAGGATCACCTTCGCAGGGGACAATTCACCCCTCCACTTT.